These 5 T cell receptor beta chains came from one sample sequenced in a study of blood T cell repertoires in COVID-19 (dated by TCRdb to 2018 to 2021). The receptor library was made with the immunoSEQ multiplex PCR assay. Sourced from immuneACCESS, this table was stored by TCRdb with only in-frame sequences that have V and J called. A share of the clones is absent; for the studies checked, an unresolved V gene accounts for under half, and the remainder has no known explanation. This sample holds around 170,000 clones; about 88% were observed only once. The top ten clonotypes cover approximately 24% of the sample. Sequences were obtained from peripheral blood. All receptors come from a man aged 60-69 years with acute or convalescent COVID-19.

The CDR3 region has the DNA TGTGCCACCAGTGACCGGACAGGGGGCACTGAAGCTTTCTTT. Encoded protein: CATSDRTGGTEAFF. The rearrangement links TRBV24-1 to TRBJ1-1; 10 positions agree with TRBD1. V lost 4 bases to trimming and J lost 4 bases; unmatched junction nucleotides: 2. The CDR3 runs to 14 residues. Germline V CDR1 and CDR2: KGHDR, SFDVKD.

V gene TRBV7-8 combines with J gene TRBJ1-2; D is possibly TRBD1 (5 bases). The CDR3 is 12 residues long. V was shortened by 2 bases and J by 8 bases, with 9 bases between the two germline ends. Germline V gives CDR1 SGHVS, CDR2 FQNEAQ. In nucleotides, the CDR3 is TGTGCCAGCAGCTTACCCCCAGGGGGCTACACCTTC. Residues: CASSLPPGGYTF.

This chain connects TRBV14 to TRBJ2-1, with 7 bases fitting TRBD2. There are 14 residues in the CDR3. Germline CDR1 reads SGHDN; CDR2 reads FVKESK. The J segment lost 7 bases and the V segment lost 4 bases, leaving 7 bases of the junction unmatched. CDR3 residues: CASSLQRRGNEQFF. The CDR3 region has the DNA TGTGCCAGCAGCCTCCAACGGCGGGGGAATGAGCAGTTCTTC.

CDR3 sequence reads: CASSEGQNIQYF. The CDR3 nucleotides read TGTGCCAGCAGTGAGGGGCAAAACATTCAGTACTTC. The J gene is TRBJ2-4, the V gene TRBV6-1, with D possibly matching TRBD1 (5 bases). The germline V gene has CDR1 MNHNS and CDR2 SASEGT. The CDR3 sequence is 12 residues long. The V gene lost 3 bases and the J gene lost 5 bases, with 5 bases spanning the gap.

This sequence joins TRBV18 and TRBJ1-1; 7 nucleotides align to TRBD1. The CDR3 runs to 15 residues. Trimming removed 2 bases from V and 0 bases from J; junction bases left unmatched: 3. CDR1 is KGHSH and CDR2 is LQKENI in the germline V gene. CDR3 bases: TGTGCCAGCTCACCAGCCAGGGGGGTGAACACTGAAGCTTTCTTT. Amino acids: CASSPARGVNTEAFF.